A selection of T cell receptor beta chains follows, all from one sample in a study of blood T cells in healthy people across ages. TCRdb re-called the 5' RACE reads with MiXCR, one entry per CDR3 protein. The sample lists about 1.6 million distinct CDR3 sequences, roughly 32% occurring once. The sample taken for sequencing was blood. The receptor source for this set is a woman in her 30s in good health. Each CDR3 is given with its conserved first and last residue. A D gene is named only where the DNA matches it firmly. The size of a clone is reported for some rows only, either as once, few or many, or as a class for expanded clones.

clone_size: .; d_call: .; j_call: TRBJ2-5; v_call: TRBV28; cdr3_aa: CASRKIGQKETQYF; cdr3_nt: TGTGCCAGCAGAAAGATCGGACAGAAAGAGACCCAGTACTTC
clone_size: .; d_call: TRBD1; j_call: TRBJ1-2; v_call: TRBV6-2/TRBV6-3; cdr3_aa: CASKPQGATQGGYTF; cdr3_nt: TGTGCCAGCAAACCACAGGGGGCCACCCAGGGCGGCTACACCTTC
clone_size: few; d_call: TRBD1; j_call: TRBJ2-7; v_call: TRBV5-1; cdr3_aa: CASSGDSAFLSVYEQYF; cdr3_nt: TGCGCCAGCAGCGGGGACAGCGCCTTCCTTTCGGTCTACGAGCAGTACTTC
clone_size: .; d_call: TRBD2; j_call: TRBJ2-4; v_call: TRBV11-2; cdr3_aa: CASSLVPAGEGNIQYF; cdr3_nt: TGTGCCAGCAGCTTAGTTCCCGCGGGAGAAGGAAACATTCAGTACTTC
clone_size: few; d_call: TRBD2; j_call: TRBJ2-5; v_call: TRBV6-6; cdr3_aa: CASSYSASGLGYF; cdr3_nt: TGTGCCAGCAGTTACTCGGCTAGCGGGTTAGGGTACTTC
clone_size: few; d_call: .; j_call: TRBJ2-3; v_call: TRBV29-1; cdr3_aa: CSVEGLGRGQTDTQYF; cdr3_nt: TGCAGCGTTGAAGGTCTTGGCAGGGGTCAGACAGATACGCAGTATTTT
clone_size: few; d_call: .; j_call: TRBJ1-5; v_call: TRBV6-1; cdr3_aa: CASSEVRGPSNQPQHF; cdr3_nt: TGTGCCAGCAGTGAAGTTCGGGGTCCTTCTAATCAGCCCCAGCATTTT
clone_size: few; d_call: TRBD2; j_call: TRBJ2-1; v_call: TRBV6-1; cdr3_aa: CASRTSGGDNEQFF; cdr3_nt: TGTGCCAGCAGGACTAGCGGGGGGGACAATGAGCAGTTCTTC
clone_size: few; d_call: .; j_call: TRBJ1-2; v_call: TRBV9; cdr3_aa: CASSAETGNYGYTF; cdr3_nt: TGTGCCAGCAGCGCTGAGACAGGAAACTATGGCTACACCTTC
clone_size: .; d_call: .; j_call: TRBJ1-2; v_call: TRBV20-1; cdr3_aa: CSALSGGIYGYTF; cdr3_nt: TGCAGTGCTCTTAGCGGGGGAATCTATGGCTACACCTTC
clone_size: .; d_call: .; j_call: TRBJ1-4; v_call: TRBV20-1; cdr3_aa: CSAPRGGTTNEKLFF; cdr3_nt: TGCAGTGCTCCCCGGGGTGGCACAACTAATGAAAAACTGTTTTTT
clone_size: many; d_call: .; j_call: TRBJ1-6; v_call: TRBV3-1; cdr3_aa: CASSQGSYNSPLHF; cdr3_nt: TGTGCCAGCAGCCAAGGGTCCTATAATTCACCCCTCCACTTT
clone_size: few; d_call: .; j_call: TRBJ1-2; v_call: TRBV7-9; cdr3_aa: CASSYPARGYGYTF; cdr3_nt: TGTGCCAGCAGCTACCCCGCCAGGGGCTATGGCTACACCTTC
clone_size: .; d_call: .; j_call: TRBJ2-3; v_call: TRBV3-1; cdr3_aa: CASSQIPSTDTQYF; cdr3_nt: TGTGCCAGCAGCCAGATTCCTAGCACAGATACGCAGTATTTT
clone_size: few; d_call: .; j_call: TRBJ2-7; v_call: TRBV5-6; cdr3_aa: CASSPKLGTVSSYEQYF; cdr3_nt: TGTGCCAGCAGCCCCAAGCTCGGGACGGTAAGCTCCTACGAGCAGTACTTC
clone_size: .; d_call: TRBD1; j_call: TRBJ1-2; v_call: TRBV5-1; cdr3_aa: CASSAGQGALSYGYTF; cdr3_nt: TGCGCCAGCAGCGCCGGACAGGGCGCCCTAAGCTATGGCTACACCTTC
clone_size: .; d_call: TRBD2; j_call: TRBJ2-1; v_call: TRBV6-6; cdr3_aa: CASSIAGVSYNEQFF; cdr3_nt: TGTGCCAGCAGTATAGCGGGGGTCTCCTACAATGAGCAGTTCTTC
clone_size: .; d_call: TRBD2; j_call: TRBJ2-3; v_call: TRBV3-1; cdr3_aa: CASGPNSGGADTDTQYF; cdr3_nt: TGTGCCAGCGGCCCAAATAGCGGGGGGGCCGACACAGATACGCAGTATTTT
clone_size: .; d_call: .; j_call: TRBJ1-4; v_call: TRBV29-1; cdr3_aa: CSAEGPEWKLFF; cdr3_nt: TGCAGCGCTGAAGGGCCGGAGTGGAAACTGTTTTTT
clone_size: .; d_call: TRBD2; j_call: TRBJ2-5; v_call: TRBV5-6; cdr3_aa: CASSLQLAGVAETQYF; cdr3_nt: TGTGCCAGCAGCTTGCAACTAGCGGGAGTGGCGGAGACCCAGTACTTC
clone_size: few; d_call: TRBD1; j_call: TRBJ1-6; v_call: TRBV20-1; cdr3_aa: CSAHRDRGGSPLHF; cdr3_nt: TGCAGTGCCCACCGCGACAGGGGGGGTTCACCCCTCCACTTT
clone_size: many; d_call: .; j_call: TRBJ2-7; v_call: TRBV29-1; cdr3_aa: CSVADYEQYF; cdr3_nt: TGCAGCGTTGCTGACTACGAGCAGTACTTC
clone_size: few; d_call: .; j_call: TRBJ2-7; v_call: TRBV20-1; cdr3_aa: CSAKYRVPYEQYF; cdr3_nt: TGCAGTGCGAAATACAGGGTACCCTACGAGCAGTACTTC
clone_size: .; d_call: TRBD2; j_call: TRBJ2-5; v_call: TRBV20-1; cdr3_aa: CSAGGGRADQETQYF; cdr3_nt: TGCAGTGCTGGGGGAGGGAGGGCAGACCAAGAGACCCAGTACTTC
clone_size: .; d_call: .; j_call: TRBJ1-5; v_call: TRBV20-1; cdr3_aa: CSAEPGHMDQPQHF; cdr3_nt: TGCAGTGCTGAGCCGGGACACATGGATCAGCCCCAGCATTTT
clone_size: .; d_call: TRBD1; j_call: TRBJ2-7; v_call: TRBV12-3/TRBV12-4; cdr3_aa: CASSSTDRDYEQYF; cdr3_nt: TGTGCCAGCAGTTCCACCGACAGGGATTACGAGCAGTACTTC
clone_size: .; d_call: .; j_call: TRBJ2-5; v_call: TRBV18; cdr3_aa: CASSPRFQDTYFQETQYF; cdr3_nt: TGTGCCAGCTCACCAAGGTTTCAGGACACCTATTTTCAAGAGACCCAGTACTTC
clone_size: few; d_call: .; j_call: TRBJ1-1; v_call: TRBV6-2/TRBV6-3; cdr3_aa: CASSYRPNTEAFF; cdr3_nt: TGTGCCAGCAGTTACCGTCCGAACACTGAAGCTTTCTTT
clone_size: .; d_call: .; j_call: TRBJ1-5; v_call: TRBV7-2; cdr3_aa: CAGSLRRGNQPQHF; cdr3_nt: TGTGCCGGCAGCTTACGTCGGGGCAATCAGCCCCAGCATTTT